This paragraph covers one TCR beta chain sequence. Its antigen is not known. HIV-negative, healthy adults without recent acute infections or vaccinations were the donors. Only Caucasian adults living in Nashville, Tennessee served as donors. This sample was included in a study of shared clonotypes between healthy human individuals. Per germline, CDR1 SQVTM and CDR2 ANQGSEA. With 7 bases removed from V and 8 bases from J, the gap between germline ends came to 14 bases. The CDR3 consists of 12 residues. Study conclusions and caveats: Sequencing depth was expected to affect clonotype sharing among donors.

Sequencing was performed with immunoSEQ multiplex PCR; in TCRdb, only in-frame clones are kept and a portion is missing. The sample contains around 480,000 clones, about 79% of which appear only once. The J gene is TRBJ1-4, the V gene TRBV29-1; the D gene is possibly TRBD1 (6 bases). The sequence was obtained from a middle-aged woman in good health. Some clones in this sample may be carry-over from other donors' samples. Sequenced sample: PBMCs. CDR3 in DNA: TGCAGCGGACAGGTCGGGGGCGAAAAACTGTTTTTT. Translated, it gives CSGQVGGEKLFF.